Sequencing of this TCR beta chain was carried out in a study of response to subunit inactivated influenza vaccine. Germline CDR1 is SGHRS and CDR2 is YFSETQ. Trimming took off 1 base at V and 0 bases at J, with 10 bases between the two ends. The length of the CDR3 is 16 residues. A few counts support this clonotype. Each CDR3 protein gets one entry after TCRdb re-called the RT-PCR reads with MiXCR. In the table there are just under 550,000 distinct CDR3 sequences, roughly 23% of which are singletons. In addition, the sample was reused for a study of T cells expressing NK-cell markers. That source adds: What made the TCR beta cDNA was 5'RACE template switching with UMIs.

This material consisted of CD4+ T cells sorted from PBMCs, taken 12 days after vaccination. The TCR originated in a man aged 50-60 years who received an inactivated influenza vaccine. This chain uses TRBV5-1 with TRBJ2-2; D may be TRBD2 (6 bases). The CDR3 here is CASSLWAGPNTGELFF. The CDR3 nucleotides are TGCGCCAGCAGCTTGTGGGCGGGACCGAACACCGGGGAGCTGTTTTTT.